The T cell receptor beta chain under discussion was sequenced for a study of tumor and adjacent non-tumor tissue in lung cancer. The overall study: Histology: around twelve adenocarcinoma, a couple of squamous cell carcinoma, 1 small cell lung cancer. Stage I to III disease affected about ten men and about 5 women aged roughly 31 to 85. The study, taken as a whole, reports: Tumor repertoires had a smaller top 100 clone share than normal lung.

A modified ARM-PCR protocol with three rounds of nested PCR amplified TCRbeta. In TCRdb, the multiplex PCR reads were re-called with MiXCR into one record per CDR3 protein. Altogether around 80,000 distinct CDR3 sequences are present, approximately 81% being singletons, with the ten largest covering 51%. Germline CDR1 reads MNHNS; CDR2 reads SASEGT. The CDR3 has 14 amino acids. This sample's RNA came from whole unsorted tissue. The normal lung tissue was taken more than 3 cm from the tumor edge. Donors were chemotherapy-naive, newly diagnosed lung cancer surgical patients in China, August–late 2014. Of note for this clonotype: Its antigen is not known. At one boundary the junction diverges from the germline segment, which might be a read error.

Sequenced input: distant non-tumor lung tissue. This TCR was recovered from a man aged 55 to 69 with non-small cell lung cancer. The chain has TRBV6-1 and TRBJ1-1; D call uncertain. The CDR3 DNA is TGTGCCAGCAGTGCGGTTGGAGTGAGCACTGGAGCTTTCTTT. This encodes CASSAVGVSTGAFF.